This T cell receptor beta chain was captured in a study of cytomegalovirus exposure and HLA in healthy donors. Whole-study findings and limits: Under in vitro conditions, three CMV-associated chains were confirmed as specific for CMV antigens. Prediction of most subjects' HLA-A and HLA-B alleles by TCR beta sequences was reportedly accurate. Rarity held for most TCR sequences, but there were some public TCRs that occurred in many donors.

This clone occurred a few times. The antigen is undetermined. PCR primers comprised 60 Vbeta and 13 Jbeta primers. Assay: immunoSEQ multiplex PCR; the TCRdb copy retains only in-frame clones and omits some. The table lists under 200,000 clones, approximately 81% of them singletons. The CDR3 is made up of 19 amino acids. Germline V gene lookup returns CDR1 LGHNT and CDR2 FRNRAP. V lost 6 bases to trimming and J lost 2 bases, with 28 bases between them. The chain joins TRBV12-5 to TRBJ2-5, with TRBD2 as a possible D gene (5 bases). Sequenced material: PBMCs. The TCR was taken from a boy younger than 18 in good health and CMV-seronegative. In DNA, the CDR3 is TGTGCTAGTGGACCGGGAAAGGCTACCCATTCCCCGTTTCAAGAGACCCAGTACTTC. Its translation: CASGPGKATHSPFQETQYF. The full variable domain, completed using reference TRBV12-5 and TRBJ2-5, is DARVTQTPRHKVTEMGQEVTMRCQPILGHNTVFWYRQTMMQGLELLAYFRNRAPLDDSGMPKDRFSAEMPDATLATLKIQPSEPRDSAVYFCASGPGKATHSPFQETQYFGPGTRLLVL.